Reported below is one TCR beta chain. Its antigen is as yet unknown. The record originates from a study of cytomegalovirus exposure and HLA in healthy donors. A multiplex PCR was run with 60 Vbeta primers and 13 Jbeta primers. The data were produced by immunoSEQ multiplex PCR, yet TCRdb's version contains in-frame clones alone and is incomplete. The sample includes fewer than 150,000 clones, roughly 76% of them seen just once. Whole-study findings and limits: The study assumed roughly uniform donor sequencing depth for presence/absence analyses.

Source material: PBMCs. The sequence was obtained from a human donor in good health.

This CDR3 reads CASSQDLGAYEQYF. The CDR3 coding sequence is TGTGCCAGCAGCCAAGATCTAGGGGCCTACGAGCAGTACTTC. This rearrangement joins TRBV4-2 to TRBJ2-7, with a weak D call TRBD1 (5 bases). There are 14 residues in the CDR3. Trimming removed 0 bases from V and 2 bases from J, with 8 bases in between. Looked up from germline, CDR1 is LGHNA and CDR2 is YNFKEQ.